The clone carrying this TCR beta chain has at least ten counts. TCRdb fed the 5' RACE reads into MiXCR, producing one record per CDR3 protein. In the table there are roughly 100,000 distinct CDR3 sequences, around 3.5% of which are singletons. These data come from a study of neurological immune-mediated disorders. A total of 2 million PBMCs stored at -80 degrees C provided the unsorted libraries. CDR3 length equals 11 residues. Trimming removed 0 bases at V and 9 bases at J, with 4 bases between. Germline values: CDR1 SGHRS, CDR2 YFSETQ. Input material: PBMCs. V is TRBV5-1 and J is TRBJ2-1; D remains ambiguous. This TCR was recovered from a woman in her fifties or sixties with multiple sclerosis. The CDR3 DNA reads TGCGCCAGCAGCTTGGCCAGTGAGCAGTTCTTC. The encoded protein is CASSLASEQFF.